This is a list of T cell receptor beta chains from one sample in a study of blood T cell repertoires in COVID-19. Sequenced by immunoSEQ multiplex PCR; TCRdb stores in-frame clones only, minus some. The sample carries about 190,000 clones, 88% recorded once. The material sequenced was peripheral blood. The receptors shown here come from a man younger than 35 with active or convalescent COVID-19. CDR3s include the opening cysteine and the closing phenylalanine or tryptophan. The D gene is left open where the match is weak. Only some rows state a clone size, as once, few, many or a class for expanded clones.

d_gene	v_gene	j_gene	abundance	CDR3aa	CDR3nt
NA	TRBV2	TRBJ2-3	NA	CASKTGRYSDTQYF	TGTGCCAGCAAAACGGGGAGATATTCGGATACGCAGTATTTT
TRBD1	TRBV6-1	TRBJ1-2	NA	CASSEQGQAYYGYTF	TGTGCCAGCAGTGAACAGGGACAGGCCTACTATGGCTACACCTTC
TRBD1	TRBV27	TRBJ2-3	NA	CASSRRDRSTDTQYF	TGTGCCAGCAGCCGCAGGGACAGAAGCACAGATACGCAGTATTTT
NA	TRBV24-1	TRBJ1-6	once	CARRQGVRNSPLHF	TGTGCCAGACGCCAGGGCGTACGTAATTCACCCCTCCACTTT
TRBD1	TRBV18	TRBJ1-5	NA	CASSPGTGDQPQHF	TGTGCCAGCTCACCCGGGACAGGGGATCAGCCCCAGCATTTT
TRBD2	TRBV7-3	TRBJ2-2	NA	CASSLKFAGGTGELFF	TGTGCCAGCAGCTTAAAGTTCGCGGGAGGAACCGGGGAGCTGTTTTTT
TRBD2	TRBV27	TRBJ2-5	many	CASSPLAGGPSDKETQYF	TGTGCCAGCAGTCCGCTAGCGGGAGGGCCATCGGACAAAGAGACCCAGTACTTC
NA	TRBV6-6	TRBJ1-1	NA	CASSSLVGNTEAFF	TGTGCCAGCAGTTCCCTAGTTGGGAACACTGAAGCTTTCTTT
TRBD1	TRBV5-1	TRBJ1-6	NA	CASSLARQGSSPLHF	TGCGCCAGCAGCTTGGCTCGACAGGGCAGTTCACCCCTCCACTTT
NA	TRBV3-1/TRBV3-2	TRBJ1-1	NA	CASSQVEGNTEAFF	TGTGCCAGCAGCCAAGTTGAGGGGAACACTGAAGCTTTCTTT
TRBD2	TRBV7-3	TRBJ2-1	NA	CASSFVGGRVQFF	TGTGCCAGCAGCTTTGTAGGCGGGAGGGTGCAGTTCTTC
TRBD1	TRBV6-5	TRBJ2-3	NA	CASSYSRQGSTDTQYF	TGTGCCAGCAGTTACTCGCGACAGGGAAGTACAGATACGCAGTATTTT
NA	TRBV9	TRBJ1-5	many	CASSADVGGNQPQHF	TGTGCCAGCAGCGCAGACGTAGGGGGCAATCAGCCCCAGCATTTT
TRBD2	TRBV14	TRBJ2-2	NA	CASSQVDAASGSTHGELFF	TGTGCCAGCAGCCAAGTTGATGCTGCTAGCGGGAGTACCCACGGGGAGCTGTTTTTT
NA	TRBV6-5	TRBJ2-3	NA	CASSSGADTQYF	TGTGCCAGCTCCAGCGGCGCAGATACGCAGTATTTT
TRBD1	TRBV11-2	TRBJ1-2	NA	CASSFLTTPGQGIEGYTF	TGTGCCAGCAGCTTTTTGACGACGCCGGGACAGGGGATAGAGGGCTACACCTTC
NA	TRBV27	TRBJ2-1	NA	CASSFSRLGQPPYNEQFF	TGTGCCAGCAGTTTTTCCCGCTTGGGGCAGCCCCCCTACAATGAGCAGTTCTTC
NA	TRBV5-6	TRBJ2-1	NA	CASSFHRVSKDEQFF	TGTGCCAGCAGCTTTCACAGGGTATCTAAGGATGAGCAGTTCTTC
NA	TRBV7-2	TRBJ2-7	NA	CASSLVFSYEQYF	TGTGCCAGCAGCTTAGTATTCTCCTACGAGCAGTACTTC
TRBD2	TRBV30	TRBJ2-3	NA	CAWSSGLQKSTDTQYF	TGTGCCTGGAGTTCGGGACTACAGAAAAGCACAGATACGCAGTATTTT
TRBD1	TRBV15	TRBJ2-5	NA	CATSKGTGGRRETQYF	TGTGCCACCAGCAAAGGGACAGGGGGCCGTCGGGAGACCCAGTACTTC
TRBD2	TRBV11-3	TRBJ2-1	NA	CASSQTSGGTSRNEQFF	TGTGCCAGCAGCCAAACTAGCGGGGGGACCTCGCGGAATGAGCAGTTCTTC
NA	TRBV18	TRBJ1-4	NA	CASSPVGAANEKLFF	TGTGCCAGCTCACCAGTGGGGGCCGCTAATGAAAAACTGTTTTTT
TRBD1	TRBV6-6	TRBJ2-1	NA	CASRLDRGNTYNEQFF	TGTGCCAGCAGACTCGACAGGGGGAATACCTACAATGAGCAGTTCTTC
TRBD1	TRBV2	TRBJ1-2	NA	CASQGVGLGYGYTF	TGTGCCAGTCAGGGGGTCGGGTTGGGCTATGGCTACACCTTC
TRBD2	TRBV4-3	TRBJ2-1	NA	CASSLYSGSGRVSYNEQFF	TGCGCCAGCAGCCTCTACTCAGGGAGCGGGAGGGTATCTTACAATGAGCAGTTCTTC
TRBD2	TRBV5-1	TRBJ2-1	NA	CASSLVTSGTNEQFF	TGCGCCAGCAGCTTGGTGACTAGCGGGACCAATGAGCAGTTCTTC
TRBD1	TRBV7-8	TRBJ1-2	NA	CASSQDRVVYGYTF	TGTGCCAGCAGCCAAGACAGGGTCGTCTATGGCTACACCTTC
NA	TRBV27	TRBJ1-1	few	CASRFSTGNTEAFF	TGTGCCAGCAGATTCTCGACAGGGAACACTGAAGCTTTCTTT
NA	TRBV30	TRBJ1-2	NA	CAWSTGPHGYTF	TGTGCCTGGAGTACAGGGCCCCATGGCTACACCTTC
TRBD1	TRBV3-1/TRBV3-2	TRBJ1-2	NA	CASSQLTGTAYGYTF	TGTGCCAGCAGCCAACTTACCGGGACAGCCTATGGCTACACCTTC
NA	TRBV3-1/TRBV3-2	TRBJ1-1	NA	CASSLGGGAVEAFF	TGTGCCAGCAGCCTGGGTGGAGGGGCAGTTGAAGCTTTCTTT
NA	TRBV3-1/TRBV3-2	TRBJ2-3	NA	CASSQVEHTQYF	TGTGCCAGCAGCCAAGTGGAGCATACGCAGTATTTT
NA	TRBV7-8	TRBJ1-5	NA	CASSPIMANNQPQHF	TGTGCCAGCAGTCCAATCATGGCAAACAATCAGCCCCAGCATTTT
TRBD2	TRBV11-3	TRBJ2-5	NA	CASSPTGGGETQYF	TGTGCCAGCAGCCCGACGGGAGGAGGGGAGACCCAGTACTTC
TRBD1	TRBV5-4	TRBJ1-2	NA	CASSLIDRAGGYTF	TGTGCCAGCAGCCTAATAGACAGGGCAGGCGGCTACACCTTC
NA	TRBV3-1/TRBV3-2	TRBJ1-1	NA	CASSQGHTTEAFF	TGTGCCAGCAGCCAAGGTCACACCACTGAAGCTTTCTTT
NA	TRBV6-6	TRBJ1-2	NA	CASHDAGQGGYTF	TGTGCCAGCCATGACGCCGGGCAGGGGGGCTACACCTTC
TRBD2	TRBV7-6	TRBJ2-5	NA	CASSSWGGTETQYF	TGTGCCAGCAGCTCGTGGGGGGGGACGGAGACCCAGTACTTC
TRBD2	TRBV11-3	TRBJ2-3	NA	CASSTTSASDTQYF	TGTGCCAGCAGCACGACTAGCGCATCAGATACGCAGTATTTT
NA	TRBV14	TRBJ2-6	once	CASSPTLSANVLTF	TGTGCCAGCAGCCCCACTTTATCTGCCAACGTCCTGACTTTC
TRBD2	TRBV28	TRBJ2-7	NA	CASSPGLAGEKIFYEQYF	TGTGCCAGCAGTCCGGGACTAGCGGGAGAAAAAATTTTCTACGAGCAGTACTTC
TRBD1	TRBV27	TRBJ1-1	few	CASIGTAKYLNTEAFF	TGTGCCAGCATCGGGACAGCCAAATATCTGAACACTGAAGCTTTCTTT
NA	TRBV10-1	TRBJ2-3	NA	CASSESMTLDTQYF	TGCGCCAGCAGTGAGAGTATGACTTTAGATACGCAGTATTTT
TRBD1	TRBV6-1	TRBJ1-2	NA	CASSEKRGGDITNYGYTF	TGTGCCAGCAGTGAAAAGCGAGGGGGCGATATAACTAACTATGGCTACACCTTC
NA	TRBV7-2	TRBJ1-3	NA	CASSLSSGTIYF	TGTGCCAGCAGCTTGTCGTCGGGCACCATATATTTT
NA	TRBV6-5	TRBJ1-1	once	CASRPAGSTEAFF	TGTGCCAGCAGGCCTGCAGGTTCCACTGAAGCTTTCTTT
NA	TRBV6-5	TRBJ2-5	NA	CASSYSSGTQYF	TGTGCCAGCAGTTACTCGAGTGGGACCCAGTACTTC
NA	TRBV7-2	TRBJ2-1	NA	CASSPGVHEQFF	TGTGCCAGCAGCCCAGGGGTGCATGAGCAGTTCTTC